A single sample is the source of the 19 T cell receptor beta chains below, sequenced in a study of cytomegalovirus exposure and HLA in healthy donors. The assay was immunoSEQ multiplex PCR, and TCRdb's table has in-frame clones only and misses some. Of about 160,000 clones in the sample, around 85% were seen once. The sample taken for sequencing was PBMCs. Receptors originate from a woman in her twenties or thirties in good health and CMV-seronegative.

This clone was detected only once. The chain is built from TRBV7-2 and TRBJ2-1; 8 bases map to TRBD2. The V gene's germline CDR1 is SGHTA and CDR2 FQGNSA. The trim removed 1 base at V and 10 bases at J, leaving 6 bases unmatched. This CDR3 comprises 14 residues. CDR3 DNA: TGTGCCAGCAGCTTAGGTCGGGGGGGCGTGGAGCAGTTCTTC. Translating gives CASSLGRGGVEQFF. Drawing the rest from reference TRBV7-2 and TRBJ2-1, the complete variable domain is GAGVSQSPSNKVTEKGKDVELRCDPISGHTALYWYRQSLGQGLEFLIYFQGNSAPDKSGLPSDRFSAERTGGSVSTLTIQRTQQEDSAVYLCASSLGRGGVEQFFGPGTRLTVL.

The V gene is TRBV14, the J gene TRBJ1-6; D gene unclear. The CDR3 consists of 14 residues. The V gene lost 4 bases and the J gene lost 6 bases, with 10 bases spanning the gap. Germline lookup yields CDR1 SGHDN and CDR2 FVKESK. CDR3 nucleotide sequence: TGTGCCAGCAGCCCCGGACTTCCTAATTCACCCCTCCACTTT. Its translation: CASSPGLPNSPLHF.

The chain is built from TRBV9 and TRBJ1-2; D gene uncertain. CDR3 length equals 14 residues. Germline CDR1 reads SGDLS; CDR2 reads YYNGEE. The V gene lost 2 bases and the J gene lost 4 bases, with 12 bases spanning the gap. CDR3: CASSVGGAAYGYTF. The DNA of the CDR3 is TGTGCCAGCAGCGTCGGCGGTGCTGCCTATGGCTACACCTTC.

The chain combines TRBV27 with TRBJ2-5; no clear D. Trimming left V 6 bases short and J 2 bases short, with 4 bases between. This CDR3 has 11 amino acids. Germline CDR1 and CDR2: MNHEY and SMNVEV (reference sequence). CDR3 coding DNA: TGTGCCAGCAGGCAACAAGAGACCCAGTACTTC. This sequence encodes CASRQQETQYF.

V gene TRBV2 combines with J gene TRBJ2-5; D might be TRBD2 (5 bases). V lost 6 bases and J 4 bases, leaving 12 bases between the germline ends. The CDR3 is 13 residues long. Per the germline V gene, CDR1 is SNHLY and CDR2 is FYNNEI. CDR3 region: CASSLRVAETQYF. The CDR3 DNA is TGTGCCAGCAGCTTGAGGGTTGCAGAGACCCAGTACTTC.

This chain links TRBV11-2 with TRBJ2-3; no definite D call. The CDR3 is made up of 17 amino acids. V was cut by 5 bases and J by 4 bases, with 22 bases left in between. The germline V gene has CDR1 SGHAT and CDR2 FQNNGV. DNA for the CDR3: TGTGCCAGCAGCCGTCTCCAGGTTCGGAGCGCTGCAGATACGCAGTATTTT. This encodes CASSRLQVRSAADTQYF.

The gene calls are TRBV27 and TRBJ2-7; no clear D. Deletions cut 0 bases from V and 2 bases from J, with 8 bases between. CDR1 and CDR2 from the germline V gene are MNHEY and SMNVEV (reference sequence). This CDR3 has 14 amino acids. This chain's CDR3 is CASSLSPRTYEQYF. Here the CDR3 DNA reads TGTGCCAGCAGTTTATCTCCCAGGACCTACGAGCAGTACTTC.

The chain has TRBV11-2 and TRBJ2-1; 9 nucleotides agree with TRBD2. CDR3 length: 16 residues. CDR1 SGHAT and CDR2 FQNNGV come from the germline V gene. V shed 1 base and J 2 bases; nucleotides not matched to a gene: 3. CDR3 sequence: CASSLVAGGTYNEQFF. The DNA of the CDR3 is TGTGCCAGCAGCTTAGTGGCGGGGGGGACCTACAATGAGCAGTTCTTC.

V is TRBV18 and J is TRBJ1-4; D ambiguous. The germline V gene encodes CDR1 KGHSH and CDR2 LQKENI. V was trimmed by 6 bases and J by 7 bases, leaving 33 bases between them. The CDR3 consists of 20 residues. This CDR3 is CASSVLNPKFVDGGSEKLFF. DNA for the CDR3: TGTGCCAGCTCCGTTCTGAACCCCAAATTCGTGGATGGCGGATCTGAAAAACTGTTTTTT.

This CDR3 is CASSLYPSRNYGYTF. The CDR3 region has the DNA TGTGCCAGCAGTTTATACCCGAGTAGGAACTATGGCTACACCTTC. The gene calls are TRBV28 and TRBJ1-2; no definite D call. The CDR3 runs 15 residues. V lost 1 base and J 2 bases, leaving 11 bases between the germline ends. Germline V CDR1 and CDR2: MDHEN, SYDVKM.

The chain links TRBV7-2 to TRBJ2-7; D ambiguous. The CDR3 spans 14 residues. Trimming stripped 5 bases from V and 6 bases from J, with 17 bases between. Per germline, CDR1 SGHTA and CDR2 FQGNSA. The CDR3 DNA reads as TGTGCCAGCAGCCTGATGCTTGTTCCCCCCGAGCAGTACTTC. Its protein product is CASSLMLVPPEQYF.

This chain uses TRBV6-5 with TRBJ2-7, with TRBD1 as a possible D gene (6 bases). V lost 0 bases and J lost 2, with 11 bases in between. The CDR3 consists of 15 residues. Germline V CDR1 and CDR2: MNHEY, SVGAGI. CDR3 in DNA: TGTGCCAGCAGTTACTCGAGAGGGGACACCTACGAGCAGTACTTC. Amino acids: CASSYSRGDTYEQYF.

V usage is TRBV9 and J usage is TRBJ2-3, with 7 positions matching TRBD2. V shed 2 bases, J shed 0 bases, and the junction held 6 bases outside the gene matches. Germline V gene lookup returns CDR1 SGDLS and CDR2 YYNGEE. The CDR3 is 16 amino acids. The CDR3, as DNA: TGTGCCAGCAGCGTCGGGCTAGCGGAAAGCACAGATACGCAGTATTTT. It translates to CASSVGLAESTDTQYF.

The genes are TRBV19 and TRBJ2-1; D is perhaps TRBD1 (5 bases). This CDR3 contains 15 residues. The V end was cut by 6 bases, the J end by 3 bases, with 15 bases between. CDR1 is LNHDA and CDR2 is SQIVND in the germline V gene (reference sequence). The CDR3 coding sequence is TGTGCCAGTAGATCTTCCGGACATGGCTACAATGAGCAGTTCTTC. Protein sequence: CASRSSGHGYNEQFF.

The CDR3 reads CASKKDGMNTEAFF. In nucleotides, the CDR3 is TGTGCCAGTAAAAAGGACGGAATGAACACTGAAGCTTTCTTT. The V gene is TRBV19, the J gene TRBJ1-1; D is ambiguous. V was trimmed by 7 bases and J by 0 bases, leaving 12 bases between them. The CDR3 totals 14 residues. Germline V gene sequence: CDR1 LNHDA, CDR2 SQIVND (reference sequence). Full variable domain (rest looked up from reference TRBV19 and TRBJ1-1): DGGITQSPKYLFRKEGQNVTLSCEQNLNHDAMYWYRQDPGQGLRLIYYSQIVNDFQKGDIAEGYSVSREKKESFPLTVTSAQKNPTAFYLCASKKDGMNTEAFFGQGTRLTVV.

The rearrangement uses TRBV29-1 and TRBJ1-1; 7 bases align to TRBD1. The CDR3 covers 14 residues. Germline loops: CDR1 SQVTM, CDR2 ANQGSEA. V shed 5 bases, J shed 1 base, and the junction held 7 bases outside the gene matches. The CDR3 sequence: CSVHIQGKNTEAFF. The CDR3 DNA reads TGCAGCGTTCACATACAGGGGAAGAACACTGAAGCTTTCTTT.

The CDR3 nucleotides are TGTGCCAGCAGACTTAGGACGGGGAACACCGGGGAGCTGTTTTTT. Translated: CASRLRTGNTGELFF. V is TRBV27 and J is TRBJ2-2; D is unclear. Germline assignment: CDR1 MNHEY and CDR2 SMNVEV (reference sequence). V shed 6 bases and J shed 1 base, with 12 bases lying between them. The CDR3 totals 15 residues.

The chain's CDR3 is CATSRDGGRGTEAFF. The DNA for the CDR3 is TGTGCCACCAGCAGAGATGGGGGGCGGGGGACTGAAGCTTTCTTT. V usage is TRBV15 and J usage is TRBJ1-1, with a possible D match to TRBD1 (6 bases). V shed 0 bases and J shed 5 bases, with 13 bases lying between them. This CDR3 spans 15 amino acids. Germline lookup yields CDR1 LNHNV and CDR2 YYDKDF (reference sequence).

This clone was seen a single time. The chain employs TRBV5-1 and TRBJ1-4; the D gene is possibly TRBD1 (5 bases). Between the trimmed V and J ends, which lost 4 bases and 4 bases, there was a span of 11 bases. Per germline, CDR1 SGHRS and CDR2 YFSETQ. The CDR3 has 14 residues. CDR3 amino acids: CASSPGTVNEKLFF. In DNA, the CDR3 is TGCGCCAGCAGCCCGGGGACTGTTAATGAAAAACTGTTTTTT. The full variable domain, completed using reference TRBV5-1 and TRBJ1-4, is KAGVTQTPRYLIKTRGQQVTLSCSPISGHRSVSWYQQTPGQGLQFLFEYFSETQRNKGNFPGRFSGRQFSNSRSEMNVSTLELGDSALYLCASSPGTVNEKLFFGSGTQLSVL.